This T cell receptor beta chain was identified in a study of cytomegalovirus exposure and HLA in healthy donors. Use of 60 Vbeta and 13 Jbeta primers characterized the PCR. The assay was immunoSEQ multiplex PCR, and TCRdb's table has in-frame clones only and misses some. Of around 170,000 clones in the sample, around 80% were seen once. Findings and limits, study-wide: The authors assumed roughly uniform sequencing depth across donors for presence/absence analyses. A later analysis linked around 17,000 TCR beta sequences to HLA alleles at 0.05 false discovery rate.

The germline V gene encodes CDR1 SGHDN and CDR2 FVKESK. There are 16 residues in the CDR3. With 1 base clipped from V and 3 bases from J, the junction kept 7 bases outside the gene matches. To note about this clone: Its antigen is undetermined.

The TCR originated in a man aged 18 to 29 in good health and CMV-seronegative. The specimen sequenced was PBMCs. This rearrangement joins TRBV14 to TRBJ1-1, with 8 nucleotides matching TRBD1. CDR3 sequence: CASSQGTGMMDTEAFF. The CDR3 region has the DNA TGTGCCAGCAGCCAAGGGACAGGGATGATGGACACTGAAGCTTTCTTT.